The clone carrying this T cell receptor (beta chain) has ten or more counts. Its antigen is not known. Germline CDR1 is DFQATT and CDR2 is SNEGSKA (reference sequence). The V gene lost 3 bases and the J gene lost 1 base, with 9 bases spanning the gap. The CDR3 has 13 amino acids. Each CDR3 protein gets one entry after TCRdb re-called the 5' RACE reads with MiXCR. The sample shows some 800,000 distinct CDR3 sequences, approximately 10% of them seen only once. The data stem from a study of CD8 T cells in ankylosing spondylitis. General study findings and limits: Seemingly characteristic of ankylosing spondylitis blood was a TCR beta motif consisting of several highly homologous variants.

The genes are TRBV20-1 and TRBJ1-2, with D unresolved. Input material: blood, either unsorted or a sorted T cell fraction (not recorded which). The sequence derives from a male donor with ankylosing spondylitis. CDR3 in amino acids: CSAREIINYGYTF. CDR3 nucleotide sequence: TGCAGTGCTAGGGAGATCATTAACTATGGCTACACCTTC.